This T cell receptor (beta chain) was observed in a study of blood T cell repertoires in COVID-19. Trimming cost V 6 bases and J 4 bases; bases outside gene matches: 7. CDR1 and CDR2 (germline): SGHTA, FQGNSA. The length of the CDR3 is 16 residues. The protocol was immunoSEQ multiplex PCR, while the TCRdb copy is restricted to in-frame clones and leaves out a portion. Here the sample spans hundreds of thousands of clones, 70% to 90% being singletons. The sequence was collected from a woman aged 40 to 50 who had recovered from COVID-19. The sequenced sample consisted of PBMCs or T cells enriched from blood (not recorded which). The chain recombines TRBV7-2 with TRBJ2-2; 11 nucleotides align to TRBD2. The CDR3 nucleotides are TGTGCCAGCAGTCCTCGACTAGCGGGATCCACCGGGGAGCTGTTTTTT. Its protein product is CASSPRLAGSTGELFF. Full variable domain (rest looked up from reference TRBV7-2 and TRBJ2-2): GAGVSQSPSNKVTEKGKDVELRCDPISGHTALYWYRQSLGQGLEFLIYFQGNSAPDKSGLPSDRFSAERTGGSVSTLTIQRTQQEDSAVYLCASSPRLAGSTGELFFGEGSRLTVL.